This T cell receptor (beta chain) appears in the sequencing data of a study of T cells in tuberculosis. Study information: The T cells targeted glucose monomycolate, a mycobacterial lipid, via CD1B.

Of note for this clone: Its antigen is currently unknown.

On average approximately 100,000 T cells per donor were immunosequenced. Generated by immunoSEQ multiplex PCR, the TCRdb table keeps only in-frame clones and is missing some. The data show more than 30,000 clones, approximately 94% seen once. Study-level results: Smaller distances to GMM-specific TCRs suggested their expansion in active tuberculosis. The TCR-beta difference was not significant; alpha differences partly reflected length.

The CDR3 totals 16 residues. Germline CDR1 and CDR2: MNHEY and SMNVEV (reference sequence). V was clipped by 2 bases and J by 4 bases; unmatched bases: 4. This rearrangement joins TRBV27 to TRBJ2-2, with 10 bases that match TRBD2. The source of this sequence is a donor aged 10 to 29 with latent tuberculosis or without tuberculosis infection. Input material: PBMCs. This chain's CDR3 is CASSLLAGVGTGELFF. DNA of the CDR3: TGTGCCAGCAGTTTACTAGCGGGAGTAGGCACCGGGGAGCTGTTTTTT.